One sample yielded the 2 T cell receptor beta chains listed below, sequenced in a study of CD8 T cells in ankylosing spondylitis. Using its own MiXCR run on the 5' RACE reads, TCRdb lists one record per CDR3 protein. Of 200,000 to 250,000 distinct CDR3 sequences in the sample, 30% to 40% were seen once. The sequenced sample was blood, either unsorted or a sorted T cell fraction (not recorded which). These receptors all stem from a male donor with ankylosing spondylitis or in good health (not recorded which).

This clonotype was seen a handful of times. The CDR3 here is CASSLVGTSETQYF. In nucleotides, the CDR3 is TGTGCCAGCAGCTTAGTAGGGACTAGTGAGACCCAGTACTTC. V and J are TRBV7-2 and TRBJ2-5; the match to TRBD2 covers 8 bases. Germline V CDR1 and CDR2: SGHTA, FQGNSA. V lost 1 base, J lost 5 bases, and 3 bases stayed unmatched. There are 14 residues in the CDR3.

V and J are TRBV11-2 and TRBJ2-5; D is perhaps TRBD2 (5 bases). V shed 5 bases and J shed 7 bases, with 8 bases lying between them. Germline CDR1 and CDR2: SGHAT and FQNNGV. CDR3 length: 11 residues. The CDR3 bases are TGTGCCAGCAGCCCGGGGTGGACCCAGTACTTC. Translation: CASSPGWTQYF.